A single sample is the source of the 17 T cell receptor beta chains below, sequenced in a study of blood T cell repertoires in COVID-19 (dated by TCRdb to 2019 to 2021). The library was obtained by the immunoSEQ multiplex PCR assay. Here the immuneACCESS table is served through TCRdb, limited to in-frame sequences with V and J called. Missing clones are a known gap in these copies; in checked studies unresolved V genes cover under half, and the rest lacks a known reason. Across this sample there are over 250,000 clones, with around 82% seen only once. Around 10% of the sample lies in the top ten. The source material was peripheral blood. These receptors came from a woman in her fifties or sixties who had recovered from COVID-19.

CDR3: CASSQDRGHGYTF. The CDR3 DNA follows: TGTGCCAGCAGCCAGGACAGGGGGCATGGCTACACCTTC. The chain has TRBV12-3 or TRBV12-4 and TRBJ1-2; 11 positions match TRBD1. V dropped 6 bases and J dropped 6; count of bases not matched to a gene: 3. The CDR3 loop spans 13 amino acids.

This CDR3 reads CASRRKQGWGVTGELFF. CDR3 DNA sequence: TGTGCCAGCAGACGAAAACAGGGGTGGGGCGTCACCGGGGAGCTGTTTTTT. The rearrangement links TRBV11-2 to TRBJ2-2, with 7 positions matching TRBD1. V lost 6 bases to trimming and J lost 4 bases; unmatched junction nucleotides: 14. This CDR3 comprises 17 residues. Germline V lookup: CDR1 SGHAT, CDR2 FQNNGV.

This clone was seen a few times. This chain uses TRBV4-3 with TRBJ2-7, with 9 nucleotides matching TRBD2. The CDR3 totals 19 residues. The trim removed 1 base at V and 4 bases at J, leaving 17 bases unmatched. Germline loops: CDR1 LGHNA, CDR2 YSLEER. This CDR3 reads CASSQVPLAGGPIGYEQYF. CDR3 bases: TGCGCCAGCAGCCAAGTCCCCCTCGCGGGAGGGCCGATTGGGTACGAGCAGTACTTC.

In this sample, this clone is medium-sized (0.01 to 0.1%). The chain employs TRBV19 and TRBJ2-1, with 10 bases identical to TRBD2. Germline V gene lookup returns CDR1 LNHDA and CDR2 SQIVND (reference sequence). Losses at the gene ends were 6 bases for V and 4 bases for J; bases not matched to a gene: 6. The CDR3 totals 15 residues. The CDR3 nucleotides are TGTGCCAGTAGAGCAACTAGCGGGGCGTACAATGAGCAGTTCTTC. Its protein is CASRATSGAYNEQFF.

The chain couples TRBV7-8 to TRBJ1-6; no clear D. The germline V gene encodes CDR1 SGHVS and CDR2 FQNEAQ. This CDR3 contains 15 residues. The V end lost 0 bases, the J end lost 8 bases, and 11 bases lay between the germline ends. As DNA, the CDR3 is TGTGCCAGCAGCTTAGCGCGCTTCTTAGATTCACCCCTCCACTTT. Translation: CASSLARFLDSPLHF.

In this sample, this clone turned up a few times. The chain uses TRBV7-9 and TRBJ2-6; 8 positions match TRBD1. Per the germline V gene, CDR1 is SEHNR and CDR2 is FQNEAQ (reference sequence). V lost 4 bases and J lost 5; bases outside the gene matches: 7. The CDR3 runs 16 residues. CDR3 sequence reads: CASSSFGTGRANVLTF. CDR3 nucleotide sequence: TGTGCCAGCAGCTCGTTTGGGACAGGACGGGCCAACGTCCTGACTTTC.

The count of this clone is one. The J gene is TRBJ2-7, the V gene TRBV6-5; no clear D gene. CDR1 and CDR2 (germline): MNHEY, SVGAGI. V shed 5 bases and J shed 4 bases, with 6 bases lying between them. This CDR3 region has 11 residues. Here the CDR3 DNA reads TGTGCCAGCAGTATTCTTTACGAGCAGTACTTC. Its protein is CASSILYEQYF.

The V and J genes are TRBV24-1 and TRBJ2-1; 7 bases are a match to TRBD2. The CDR3 covers 16 residues. Germline CDR1 reads KGHDR; CDR2 reads SFDVKD. The junction had 11 bases not matched to a gene; V was cut back by 4 bases and J by 6 bases. The CDR3 loop reads CATSDPSGGWLNEQFF. CDR3 coding DNA: TGTGCCACCAGTGACCCCTCGGGGGGTTGGCTCAATGAGCAGTTCTTC.

This chain connects TRBV7-3 to TRBJ1-1; no reliable D call. This CDR3 is built from 14 residues. V was shortened by 2 bases and J by 4 bases, with 11 bases between the two germline ends. Germline-derived CDR1 and CDR2 are SGHTA and FQGTGA. CDR3 sequence: CASSLSGGPTEAFF. CDR3 DNA sequence: TGTGCCAGCAGCTTATCGGGAGGGCCCACTGAAGCTTTCTTT.

This clone occurred once. The rearrangement links TRBV28 to TRBJ1-2, with TRBD1 as a possible D gene (6 bases). The CDR3 sequence is 16 residues long. In germline, CDR1 is MDHEN, CDR2 SYDVKM. Trimming removed 6 bases at V and 4 bases at J, with 21 bases between. CDR3 sequence: CASSPFGGAEIYGYTF. The CDR3, as DNA: TGTGCCAGCAGCCCCTTCGGGGGGGCGGAAATCTATGGCTACACCTTC.

This chain joins TRBV9 and TRBJ1-2; D gene uncertain. This CDR3 has 15 amino acids. The V and J ends lost 4 bases and 2 bases respectively, with 15 bases between them. From germline, CDR1 is SGDLS and CDR2 YYNGEE. The chain's CDR3 is CASSPVGGPNYGYTF. As DNA, the CDR3 is TGTGCCAGCAGCCCCGTGGGAGGGCCGAACTATGGCTACACCTTC.

V usage is TRBV10-3 and J usage is TRBJ2-7; TRBD1 aligns across 8 bases. This CDR3 has 16 amino acids. V dropped 3 bases and J dropped 0; count of bases not matched to a gene: 7. Germline loops: CDR1 ENHRY, CDR2 SYGVKD. In DNA form, the CDR3 reads TGTGCCATCAGTGAAGGGTCGGACAGGGTCTCCTACGAGCAGTACTTC. Encoded protein: CAISEGSDRVSYEQYF.

The V call is TRBV28, the J call TRBJ2-1, with 7 bases matching TRBD1. V lost 3 bases, J lost 5 bases, and 10 bases stayed unmatched. The CDR3 extends over 16 amino acids. CDR1 and CDR2 (germline): MDHEN, SYDVKM. The CDR3 DNA sequence: TGTGCCAGCAGTTTTCCGCCAGGGACAGCAAACAATGAGCAGTTCTTC. Translated, it gives CASSFPPGTANNEQFF.

This chain uses TRBV12-3 or TRBV12-4 with TRBJ2-1; TRBD2 might be the D (5 bases). CDR3 size: 11 residues. V was cut by 6 bases and J by 9 bases, with 9 bases left in between. In DNA, the CDR3 is TGTGCCAGCAGCCTGGGGAGTGAGCAGTTCTTC. Translation: CASSLGSEQFF.

This rearrangement joins TRBV7-6 to TRBJ1-3, with TRBD1 matching over 8 bases. Trimming cost V 1 base and J 4 bases; bases outside gene matches: 12. CDR3 length: 18 residues. Germline loops: CDR1 SGHVS, CDR2 FNYEAQ. Here the CDR3 DNA reads TGTGCCAGCAGCTTAGAGAGTTACGACAGGGGAGCCGGAAACACCATATATTTT. It translates to CASSLESYDRGAGNTIYF. Looking up the rest from reference TRBV7-6 and TRBJ1-3 gives the full variable domain: GAGVSQSPRYKVTKRGQDVALRCDPISGHVSLYWYRQALGQGPEFLTYFNYEAQQDKSGLPNDRFSAERPEGSISTLTIQRTEQRDSAMYRCASSLESYDRGAGNTIYFGEGSWLTVV.

The V call is TRBV28, the J call TRBJ1-2, with 9 bases aligning to TRBD1. Trimming cost V 5 bases and J 7 bases; bases outside gene matches: 8. CDR1 and CDR2 from the germline V gene are MDHEN and SYDVKM. This CDR3 region has 14 residues. In DNA form, the CDR3 reads TGTGCCAGCAGTGCCACAGGGGGCGCCTTTGGCTACACCTTC. This sequence encodes CASSATGGAFGYTF.

The chain carries TRBV5-1 and TRBJ1-2; TRBD1 is a possible D gene (5 bases). V lost 0 bases, J lost 8 bases, and 20 bases lay in between. The CDR3 has 16 residues. In germline, CDR1 is SGHRS, CDR2 YFSETQ. CDR3 bases: TGCGCCAGCAGCTTGGGGGGCCAGGGAACCCCGCAAGGCTACACCTTC. It codes for CASSLGGQGTPQGYTF.